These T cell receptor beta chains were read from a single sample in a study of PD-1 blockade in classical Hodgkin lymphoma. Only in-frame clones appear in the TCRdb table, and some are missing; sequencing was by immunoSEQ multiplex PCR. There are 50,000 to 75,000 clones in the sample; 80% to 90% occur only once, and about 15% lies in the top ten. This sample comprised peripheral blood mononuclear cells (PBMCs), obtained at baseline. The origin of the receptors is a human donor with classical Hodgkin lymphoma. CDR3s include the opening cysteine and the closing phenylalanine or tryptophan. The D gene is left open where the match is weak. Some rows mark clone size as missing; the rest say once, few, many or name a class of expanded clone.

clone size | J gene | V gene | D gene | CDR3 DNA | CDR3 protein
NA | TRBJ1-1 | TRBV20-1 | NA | TGCAGTGCCCCGGCGGAAGCTGAAGCTTTCTTT | CSAPAEAEAFF
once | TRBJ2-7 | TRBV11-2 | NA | TGTGCCAGCAGCTTACAGGCATCGAACGAGCAGTACTTC | CASSLQASNEQYF
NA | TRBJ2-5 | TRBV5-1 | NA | TGCGCCAGCAGCTTGGGCCAGCCCCAAGAGACCCAGTACTTC | CASSLGQPQETQYF
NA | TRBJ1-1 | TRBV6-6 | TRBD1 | TGTGCCAGCACCCTGGGACAGGGGGGAATGAACACTGAAGCTTTCTTT | CASTLGQGGMNTEAFF
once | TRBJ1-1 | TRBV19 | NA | TGTGCCAGTAGTATAGTATGGGGAGGCAGATTGAACACTGAAGCTTTCTTT | CASSIVWGGRLNTEAFF
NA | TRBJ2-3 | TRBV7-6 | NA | TGTGCCAGCAGCTTGATACTCGGGGGAATCACAGATACGCAGTATTTT | CASSLILGGITDTQYF
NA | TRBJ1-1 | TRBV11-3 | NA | TGTGCCAGCAGCTTAGGGCAGAACACTGAAGCTTTCTTT | CASSLGQNTEAFF
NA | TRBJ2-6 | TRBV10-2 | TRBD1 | TGCGCCAGCAGTGAGTCGGGGACAGTTGGTGGGGCCAACGTCCTGACTTTC | CASSESGTVGGANVLTF
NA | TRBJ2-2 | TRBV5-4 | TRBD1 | TGTGCCAGCAGCTTAGGACAGGGGTCCCCCGGGGAGCTGTTTTTT | CASSLGQGSPGELFF
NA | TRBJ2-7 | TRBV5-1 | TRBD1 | TGCGCCAGCAGCTTGGAGGGGACAGCAGTCTACGAGCAGTACTTC | CASSLEGTAVYEQYF
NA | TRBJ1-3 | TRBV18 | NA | TGTGCCAGCTCACCTTACGCTACGTCCGGAAACACCATATATTTT | CASSPYATSGNTIYF
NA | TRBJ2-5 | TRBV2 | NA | TGTGCCAGCACCCCGGAGGTGCAGGGTCAAGAGACCCAGTACTTC | CASTPEVQGQETQYF
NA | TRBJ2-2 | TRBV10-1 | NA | TGCGCCAGCAGTGAGTGTATAGGGTTGATGTATGGTGCCGGGGAGCTGTTTTTT | CASSECIGLMYGAGELFF
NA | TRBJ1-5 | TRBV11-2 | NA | TGTGCCAGCAGCTTAGAGTGGGGCAATCAGCCCCAGCATTTT | CASSLEWGNQPQHF
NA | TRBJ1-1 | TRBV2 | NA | TGTGCCAGCAACAGAGACAGAAACACTGAAGCTTTCTTT | CASNRDRNTEAFF
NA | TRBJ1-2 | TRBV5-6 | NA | TGTGCCAGCAGCGGGGGGGCCAATAACTATGGCTACACCTTC | CASSGGANNYGYTF
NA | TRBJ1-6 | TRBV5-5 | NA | TGTGCCAGCAGCTTGGGGCAGGGTGGCATCGGATCACCCCTCCACTTT | CASSLGQGGIGSPLHF
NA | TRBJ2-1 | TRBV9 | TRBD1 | TGTGCCAGCAGCGAAGACAGGGTGAACTCCTACAATGAGCAGTTCTTC | CASSEDRVNSYNEQFF